Presented here are 20 T cell receptor beta chains from one specimen sequenced in a study of blood T cell repertoires in COVID-19. Some clones are missing from TCRdb's copy, which holds only in-frame ones; the method was immunoSEQ multiplex PCR. The sample consists of about 81,000 clones, 85% to 90% of them appearing once. Sequences were obtained from PBMCs or T cells enriched from blood (not recorded which). The receptors come from a woman aged 45 to 65 with acute COVID-19.

CDR3 amino acids: CASSFQPGGNTIYF. The CDR3 DNA reads as TGTGCCAGCAGTTTTCAACCCGGTGGAAACACCATATATTTT. The rearrangement uses TRBV27 and TRBJ1-3; no clear D. The CDR3 sequence is 14 residues long. Trimming pared 3 bases from V and 3 bases from J, leaving 9 bases between. Germline assignment: CDR1 MNHEY and CDR2 SMNVEV (reference sequence).

The rearrangement uses TRBV9 and TRBJ2-2; D is possibly TRBD1 (5 bases). The CDR3 loop spans 18 amino acids. Per the germline V gene, CDR1 is SGDLS and CDR2 is YYNGEE. Trimming took off 0 bases at V and 7 bases at J, with 22 bases between the two ends. The CDR3 coding sequence is TGTGCCAGCAGCGTAGAGAAAGACTGGGGCCCTCGAAGCGGGGAGCTGTTTTTT. It encodes CASSVEKDWGPRSGELFF.

The V call is TRBV3-1 (or the pseudogene TRBV3-2), the J call TRBJ2-6; 7 nucleotides agree with TRBD1. Germline CDR1 and CDR2: LGHDT and YNNKEL (reference sequence). With V trimmed by 4 bases and J by 0 bases, 3 bases remained unmatched. The CDR3 covers 16 residues. CDR3 loop: CASSPTGLSGANVLTF. The CDR3 DNA reads as TGTGCCAGCAGCCCGACAGGGCTCTCTGGGGCCAACGTCCTGACTTTC.

The chain couples TRBV5-4 to TRBJ2-2; 13 bases match TRBD2. J gave up 4 bases and V 4 bases, and 7 bases lay outside the gene matches. This CDR3 comprises 17 residues. CDR1 and CDR2 from the germline V gene are SGHNT and YYREEE (reference sequence). CDR3 nucleotide sequence: TGTGCCAGCAGCCTAGGACTAGCGGGAGTCTCCACCGGGGAGCTGTTTTTT. Its protein product is CASSLGLAGVSTGELFF.

This clone has only one observation. J is TRBJ2-1 and V is TRBV6-2 or TRBV6-3; 8 bases fit TRBD2. Germline V gives CDR1 MNHEY, CDR2 SVGEGT. V gave up 0 bases and J gave up 4 bases; unmatched junction bases: 11. CDR3 length: 18 residues. The CDR3 spells CASSYSSSSGSGYNEQFF. The CDR3 DNA is TGTGCCAGCAGTTACTCGAGTTCGAGCGGGAGTGGTTACAATGAGCAGTTCTTC.

V and J are TRBV5-1 and TRBJ2-7; weak D call: TRBD2 (6 bases). V lost 5 bases and J 2 bases, leaving 14 bases between the germline ends. This CDR3 contains 14 residues. From germline, CDR1 is SGHRS and CDR2 YFSETQ. The CDR3 here is CASRPGLGTYEQYF. In nucleotides, the CDR3 is TGCGCCAGCAGACCGGGACTGGGAACCTACGAGCAGTACTTC.

V is TRBV2 and J is TRBJ2-2; D is ambiguous. Trimming removed 7 bases at V and 1 base at J, with 10 bases between. CDR1 is SNHLY, CDR2 FYNNEI, per germline. The CDR3 is 14 residues long. CDR3 nucleotides: TGTGCCAGCACTGCTCAGCGGAACACCGGGGAGCTGTTTTTT. Residues: CASTAQRNTGELFF.

This chain connects TRBV27 to TRBJ1-1; TRBD1 agrees at 7 bases. The CDR3 length is 17 residues. Germline CDR1 MNHEY, CDR2 SMNVEV (reference sequence). Trimming removed 0 bases from V and 0 bases from J; junction bases left unmatched: 7. The CDR3 nucleotides are TGTGCCAGCAGTTTATCCCCGACAGGGCTTATGAACACTGAAGCTTTCTTT. Translating gives CASSLSPTGLMNTEAFF.

The chain is built from TRBV25-1 and TRBJ1-2; D may be TRBD1 (5 bases). The CDR3 sequence is 13 residues long. V was trimmed by 6 bases and J by 5 bases, leaving 13 bases between them. Germline assignment: CDR1 MGHDK and CDR2 SYGVNS. CDR3 region: CASRSGQRYGYTF. DNA for the CDR3: TGTGCCAGCAGATCCGGACAAAGATATGGCTACACCTTC.

The rearrangement joins TRBV18 to TRBJ2-3; a weak D match, TRBD1 (6 bases). The CDR3 is 16 amino acids. V was shortened by 6 bases and J by 0 bases, with 16 bases between the two germline ends. Per germline, CDR1 KGHSH and CDR2 LQKENI. CDR3 sequence reads: CASSMTGIESTDTQYF. The DNA of the CDR3 is TGTGCCAGCTCGATGACAGGAATAGAGAGCACAGATACGCAGTATTTT.

V usage is TRBV19 and J usage is TRBJ1-4; 8 nucleotides agree with TRBD1. V lost 5 bases to trimming and J lost 4 bases; unmatched junction nucleotides: 3. This CDR3 spans 14 amino acids. In germline, CDR1 is LNHDA, CDR2 SQIVND (reference sequence). This CDR3 is CASSWGQDNEKLFF. The CDR3 DNA is TGTGCCAGTAGTTGGGGACAGGATAATGAAAAACTGTTTTTT.

J is TRBJ2-1 and V is TRBV7-2, with 11 positions matching TRBD2. The germline gives CDR1 SGHTA, CDR2 FQGNSA. This CDR3 is built from 14 residues. The ends lost 8 bases at V and 4 bases at J; junction bases unmatched: 4. CDR3 DNA: TGTGCCAGCCGGTTAGCGGGAGGGTACAATGAGCAGTTCTTC. This codes for CASRLAGGYNEQFF.

The rearrangement links TRBV2 to TRBJ2-2; 14 nucleotides match TRBD2. Trimming removed 3 bases from V and 8 bases from J; junction bases left unmatched: 8. The length of the CDR3 is 17 residues. Germline CDR1 SNHLY, CDR2 FYNNEI. CDR3: CASSDPGLAGESGELFF. DNA for the CDR3: TGTGCCAGCAGTGACCCGGGACTAGCGGGAGAATCGGGGGAGCTGTTTTTT. The full variable domain, completed using reference TRBV2 and TRBJ2-2, is EPEVTQTPSHQVTQMGQEVILRCVPISNHLYFYWYRQILGQKVEFLVSFYNNEISEKSEIFDDQFSVERPDGSNFTLKIRSTKLEDSAMYFCASSDPGLAGESGELFFGEGSRLTVL.

CDR3: CASSQDQGTDNEQFF. CDR3 coding DNA: TGTGCCAGCAGCCAAGACCAGGGAACCGACAATGAGCAGTTCTTC. The chain employs TRBV3-1 (or the pseudogene TRBV3-2) and TRBJ2-1; TRBD1 is a possible D gene (5 bases). The CDR3 totals 15 residues. The V gene lost 0 bases and the J gene lost 5 bases, with 11 bases spanning the gap. Germline assignment: CDR1 LGHDT and CDR2 YNNKEL (reference sequence).

This clone showed up just once. V is TRBV11-2 and J is TRBJ2-7; D is possibly TRBD1 (6 bases). CDR3 length: 13 amino acids. V was pared by 4 bases and J by 5 bases, with 12 bases between. Germline V gives CDR1 SGHAT, CDR2 FQNNGV. CDR3 nucleotides: TGTGCCAGCAGCTCGCCGACAGGTGACGAGCAGTACTTC. It encodes CASSSPTGDEQYF. The whole variable domain, filled in from reference TRBV11-2 and TRBJ2-7, reads EAGVAQSPRYKIIEKRQSVAFWCNPISGHATLYWYQQILGQGPKLLIQFQNNGVVDDSQLPKDRFSAERLKGVDSTLKIQPAKLEDSAVYLCASSSPTGDEQYFGPGTRLTVT.

CDR3 sequence: CASSEARNRGGQPQHF. The CDR3 coding sequence is TGTGCCAGCAGTGAAGCTCGAAACAGGGGCGGGCAGCCCCAGCATTTT. This chain connects TRBV6-1 to TRBJ1-5, with 7 bases lining up with TRBD1. CDR1 is MNHNS, CDR2 SASEGT, per germline. This CDR3 region has 16 residues. Losses at the gene ends were 0 bases for V and 7 bases for J; bases not matched to a gene: 9.

This sequence joins TRBV28 and TRBJ1-2; 8 nucleotides agree with TRBD1. Per germline, CDR1 MDHEN and CDR2 SYDVKM. V was pared by 4 bases and J by 4 bases, with 5 bases of the junction left unmatched. The CDR3 consists of 14 residues. DNA of the CDR3: TGTGCCAGCAGTTCTACAGGGGGAAGCTATGGCTACACCTTC. Its protein product is CASSSTGGSYGYTF.

CDR3 region: CASSWTSGSTDTQYF. CDR3 coding DNA: TGTGCCAGCAGTTGGACTAGCGGGAGTACAGATACGCAGTATTTT. The J gene is TRBJ2-3, the V gene TRBV9; the match to TRBD2 covers 13 bases. The CDR3 sequence is 15 residues long. Germline loops: CDR1 SGDLS, CDR2 YYNGEE. With 5 bases clipped from V and 3 bases from J, the junction kept 3 bases outside the gene matches.

The chain carries TRBV19 and TRBJ2-7; 10 bases agree with TRBD1. V shed 4 bases, J shed 4 bases, and the junction held 13 bases outside the gene matches. Germline V lookup: CDR1 LNHDA, CDR2 SQIVND (reference sequence). The CDR3 has 17 amino acids. CDR3 DNA sequence: TGTGCCAGTAGTACAGCCACCAGGGGACAGGGGTTTTACGAGCAGTACTTC. Amino acids: CASSTATRGQGFYEQYF.

The V gene is TRBV3-1 (or the pseudogene TRBV3-2), the J gene TRBJ1-1; D ambiguous. Trimming removed 1 base from V and 0 bases from J, with 6 bases in between. CDR3 length equals 14 residues. CDR1 is LGHDT and CDR2 is YNNKEL in the germline V gene (reference sequence). The CDR3, as DNA: TGTGCCAGCAGCCAAGGGCAGGTGAACACTGAAGCTTTCTTT. This gives the protein CASSQGQVNTEAFF.